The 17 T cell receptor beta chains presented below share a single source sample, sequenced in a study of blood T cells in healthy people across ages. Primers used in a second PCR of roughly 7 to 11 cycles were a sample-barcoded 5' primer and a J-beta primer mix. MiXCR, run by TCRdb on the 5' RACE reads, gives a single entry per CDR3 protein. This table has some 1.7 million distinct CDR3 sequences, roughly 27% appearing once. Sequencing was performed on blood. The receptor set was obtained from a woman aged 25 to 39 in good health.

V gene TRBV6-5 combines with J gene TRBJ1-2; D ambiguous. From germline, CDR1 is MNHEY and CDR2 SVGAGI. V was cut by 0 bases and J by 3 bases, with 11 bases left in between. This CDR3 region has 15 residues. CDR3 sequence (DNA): TGTGCCAGCAGTTACTCGATGTATAGGGACTATGGCTACACCTTC. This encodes CASSYSMYRDYGYTF.

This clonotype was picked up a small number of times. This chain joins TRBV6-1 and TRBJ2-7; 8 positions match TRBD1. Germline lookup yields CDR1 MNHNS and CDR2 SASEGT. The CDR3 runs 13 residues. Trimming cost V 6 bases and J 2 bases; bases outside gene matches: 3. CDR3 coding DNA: TGTGCCAGCAGGCTGGACAGGGCCTACGAGCAGTACTTC. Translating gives CASRLDRAYEQYF.

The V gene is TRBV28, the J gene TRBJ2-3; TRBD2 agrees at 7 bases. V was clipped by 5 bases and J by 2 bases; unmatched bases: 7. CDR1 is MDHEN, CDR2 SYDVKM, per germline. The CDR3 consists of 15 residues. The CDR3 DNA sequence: TGTGCCAGCAGTGCCCACGGGGGGACCACAGATACGCAGTATTTT. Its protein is CASSAHGGTTDTQYF.

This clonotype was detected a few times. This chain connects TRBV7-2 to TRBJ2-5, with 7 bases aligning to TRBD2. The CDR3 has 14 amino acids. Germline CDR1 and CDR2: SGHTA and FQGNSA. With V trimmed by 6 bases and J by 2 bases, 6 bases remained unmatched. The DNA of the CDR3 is TGTGCCAGCAGTCACGGGGGGTCTCAAGAGACCCAGTACTTC. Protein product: CASSHGGSQETQYF.

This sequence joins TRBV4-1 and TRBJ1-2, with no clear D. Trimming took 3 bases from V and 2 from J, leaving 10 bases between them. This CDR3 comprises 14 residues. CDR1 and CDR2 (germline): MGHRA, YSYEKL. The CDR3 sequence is CASSQKDGNYGYTF. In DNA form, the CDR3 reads TGCGCCAGCAGCCAGAAAGACGGAAACTATGGCTACACCTTC.

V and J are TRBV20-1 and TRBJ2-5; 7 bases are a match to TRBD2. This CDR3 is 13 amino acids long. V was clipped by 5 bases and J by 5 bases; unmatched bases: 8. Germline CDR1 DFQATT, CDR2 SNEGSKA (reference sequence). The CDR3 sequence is CSARGVATETQYF. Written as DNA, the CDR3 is TGCAGTGCTCGGGGGGTAGCTACGGAGACCCAGTACTTC.

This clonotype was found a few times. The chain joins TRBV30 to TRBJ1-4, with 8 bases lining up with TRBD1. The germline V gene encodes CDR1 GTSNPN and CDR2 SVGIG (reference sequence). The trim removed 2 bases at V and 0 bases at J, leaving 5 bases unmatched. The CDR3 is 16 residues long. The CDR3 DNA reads TGTGCCTGGAGTCGGACAGGGTTTTCAACTAATGAAAAACTGTTTTTT. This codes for CAWSRTGFSTNEKLFF.

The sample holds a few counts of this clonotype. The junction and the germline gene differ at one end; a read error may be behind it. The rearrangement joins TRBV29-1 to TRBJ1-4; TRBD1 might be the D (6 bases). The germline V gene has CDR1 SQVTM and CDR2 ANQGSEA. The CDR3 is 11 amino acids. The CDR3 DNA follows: TGCAGAGTTGAGGGGGGAGAAAAACTGTTTTTT. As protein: CRVEGGEKLFF.

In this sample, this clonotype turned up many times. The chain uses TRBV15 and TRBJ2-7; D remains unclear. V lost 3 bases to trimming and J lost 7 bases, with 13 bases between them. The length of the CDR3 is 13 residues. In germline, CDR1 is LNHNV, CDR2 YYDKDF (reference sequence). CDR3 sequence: CATSSAWAREQYF. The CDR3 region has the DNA TGTGCCACCAGCAGCGCCTGGGCACGGGAGCAGTACTTC.

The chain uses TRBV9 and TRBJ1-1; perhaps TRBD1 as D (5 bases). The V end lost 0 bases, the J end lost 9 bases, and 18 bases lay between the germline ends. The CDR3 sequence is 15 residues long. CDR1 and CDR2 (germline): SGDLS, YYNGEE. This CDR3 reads CASSVAPNMGPQAFF. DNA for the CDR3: TGTGCCAGCAGCGTAGCCCCTAATATGGGGCCCCAAGCTTTCTTT.

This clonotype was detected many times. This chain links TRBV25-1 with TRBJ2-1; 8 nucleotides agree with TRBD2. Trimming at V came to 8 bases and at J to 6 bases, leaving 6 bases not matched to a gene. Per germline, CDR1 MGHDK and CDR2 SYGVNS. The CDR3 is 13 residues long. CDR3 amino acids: CASGFSGTNEQFF. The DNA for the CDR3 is TGTGCCAGCGGATTTAGCGGGACCAATGAGCAGTTCTTC.

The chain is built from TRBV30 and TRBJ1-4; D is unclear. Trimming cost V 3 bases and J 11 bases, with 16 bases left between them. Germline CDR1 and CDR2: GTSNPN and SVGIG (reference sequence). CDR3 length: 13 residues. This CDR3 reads CAWSPGSAEKLFF. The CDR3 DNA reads TGTGCCTGGAGCCCCGGTTCTGCCGAGAAACTGTTTTTT.

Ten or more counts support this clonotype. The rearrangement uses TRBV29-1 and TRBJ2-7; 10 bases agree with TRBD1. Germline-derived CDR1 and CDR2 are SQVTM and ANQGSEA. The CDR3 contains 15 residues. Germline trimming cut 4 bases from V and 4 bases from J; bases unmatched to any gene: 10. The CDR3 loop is CSVALPDRGFYEQYF. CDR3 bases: TGCAGCGTTGCCCTCCCGGACAGGGGGTTTTACGAGCAGTACTTC.

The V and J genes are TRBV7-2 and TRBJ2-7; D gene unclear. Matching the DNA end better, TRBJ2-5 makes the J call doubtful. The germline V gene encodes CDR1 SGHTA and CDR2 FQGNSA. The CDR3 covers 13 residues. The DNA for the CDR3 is TGTGCCAGCAGCTTAGCCGTTCAGAAGACCCAGTACTTC. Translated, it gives CASSLAVQKTQYF.

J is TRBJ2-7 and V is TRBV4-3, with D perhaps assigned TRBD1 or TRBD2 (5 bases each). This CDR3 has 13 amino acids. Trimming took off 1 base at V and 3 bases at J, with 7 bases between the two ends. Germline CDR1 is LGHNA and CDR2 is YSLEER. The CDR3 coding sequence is TGCGCCAGCAGCCAAGGGGACGGCTACGAGCAGTACTTC. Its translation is CASSQGDGYEQYF.

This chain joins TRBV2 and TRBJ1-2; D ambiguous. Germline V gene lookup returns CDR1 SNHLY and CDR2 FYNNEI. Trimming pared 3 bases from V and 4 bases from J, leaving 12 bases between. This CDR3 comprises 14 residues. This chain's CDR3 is CASSEDGLGYGYTF. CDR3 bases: TGTGCCAGCAGTGAGGACGGGCTGGGCTATGGCTACACCTTC.

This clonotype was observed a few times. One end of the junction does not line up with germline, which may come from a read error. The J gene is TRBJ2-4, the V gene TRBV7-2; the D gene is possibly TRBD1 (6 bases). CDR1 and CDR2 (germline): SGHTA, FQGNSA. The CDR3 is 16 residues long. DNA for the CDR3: TGTGCCAGCAGCTTAGTTGGGTCAGGGGCCAAGAACATTCAGTACTTC. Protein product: CASSLVGSGAKNIQYF.